Listed below are T cell receptor beta chains from one sample, sequenced in a study of post-analysis software for immune sequencing data. TCRdb re-called the PCR reads through MiXCR, storing one row per CDR3 protein. This table has under 650,000 distinct CDR3 sequences, about 40% appearing once. Sequencing used blood. All receptors derive from a girl between 5 and 17 years old with multiple sclerosis. Each CDR3 is given with its conserved first and last residue. D genes are given only for firm matches. Clone size is given for some rows only: seen once, a few or many times, or a class if the clone is expanded.

TRBD2,TRBV20-1,NA,TRBJ2-1,CSASYSGGVSNEQFF,TGCAGTGCTAGTTACAGCGGGGGGGTCTCCAATGAGCAGTTCTTC
TRBD2,TRBV20-1,NA,TRBJ2-5,CRVGTSGRAPREQYF,TGCAGGGTCGGGACTAGCGGGAGGGCCCCTCGGGAGCAGTACTTC
NA,TRBV6-1,NA,TRBJ2-7,CASSEAAQRFYEQYF,TGTGCCAGCAGTGAAGCAGCGCAGCGGTTCTACGAGCAGTACTTC
TRBD1,TRBV9,few,TRBJ1-2,CASSVSVQGADTF,TGTGCCAGCAGCGTCTCTGTACAGGGGGCGGACACCTTC
NA,TRBV3-1,few,TRBJ2-7,CASSNLQGEQYF,TGTGCCAGCAGCAACTTACAAGGGGAGCAGTACTTC
NA,TRBV5-6,NA,TRBJ2-7,CASSPRGPSSYEQYF,TGTGCCAGCAGCCCCAGGGGACCCTCCTCCTACGAGCAGTACTTC
NA,TRBV7-2,few,TRBJ2-7,CASINRIALPGEQYF,TGTGCCAGCATCAATAGGATTGCTCTCCCGGGCGAGCAGTACTTC
NA,TRBV5-1,NA,TRBJ2-5,CASSGRSSGSSQETQYF,TGCGCCAGCAGCGGCAGGTCCAGCGGAAGTAGCCAAGAGACCCAGTACTTC
TRBD1,TRBV20-1,few,TRBJ1-2,CSAIVQGRGTNYGYTF,TGCAGTGCCATCGTACAGGGGAGGGGGACAAACTATGGCTACACCTTC
TRBD2,TRBV6-6,NA,TRBJ2-7,CASSLAGGYYEQYF,TGTGCCAGCAGCTTAGCCGGGGGGTACTACGAGCAGTACTTC
TRBD2,TRBV20-1,NA,TRBJ2-3,CSARSGLAGHTDTQYF,TGCAGTGCTAGATCCGGACTAGCGGGGCACACAGATACGCAGTATTTT
TRBD2,TRBV7-2,NA,TRBJ2-7,CASSRTSAISYEQYF,TGTGCCAGCAGCCGGACTAGCGCCATCTCCTACGAGCAGTACTTC
TRBD2,TRBV27,NA,TRBJ2-5,CASSLRRTGGAETQYF,TGTGCCAGCAGTTTAAGGAGAACCGGGGGGGCTGAGACCCAGTACTTC
TRBD1,TRBV7-6,many,TRBJ1-1,CASSLAGGTAHTEAFF,TGTGCCAGCAGCTTAGCCGGCGGGACAGCACACACTGAAGCTTTCTTT
NA,TRBV5-1,NA,TRBJ2-5,CASSLGPGSQETQYF,TGCGCCAGCAGCTTGGGGCCAGGGTCACAAGAGACCCAGTACTTC
TRBD1,TRBV5-1,NA,TRBJ2-5,CASSPGQPVQETQYF,TGCGCCAGCAGCCCGGGACAGCCGGTTCAAGAGACCCAGTACTTC
NA,TRBV18,NA,TRBJ1-6,CASSPVGQGDSPLHF,TGTGCCAGCTCACCAGTCGGGCAGGGCGATTCACCCCTCCACTTT
NA,TRBV29-1,NA,TRBJ2-1,CSVEAQGRYNEQFF,TGCAGCGTTGAAGCGCAGGGGAGGTACAATGAGCAGTTCTTC
NA,TRBV20-1,NA,TRBJ2-6,CSARSNRPGRISGANVLTF,TGCAGTGCTAGATCTAACCGCCCTGGGCGGATTTCTGGGGCCAACGTCCTGACTTTC
TRBD1,TRBV20-1,once,TRBJ1-2,CSADTGGYGYTF,TGCAGTGCAGATACAGGGGGCTATGGCTACACCTTC
NA,TRBV4-1,few,TRBJ2-7,CASGRAVSYEQYF,TGCGCCAGCGGCAGGGCCGTCTCCTACGAGCAGTACTTC
NA,TRBV2,few,TRBJ2-4,CASSETGYQNIQYF,TGTGCCAGCAGTGAAACGGGGTACCAAAACATTCAGTACTTC
TRBD2,TRBV11-2,NA,TRBJ2-3,CASSLLTSGRMDTQYF,TGTGCCAGCAGCTTATTAACTAGCGGGAGGATGGATACGCAGTATTTT
NA,TRBV5-1,few,TRBJ2-7,CASSLDKSYEQYF,TGCGCCAGCAGCTTGGACAAGTCCTACGAGCAGTACTTC
NA,TRBV29-1,once,TRBJ2-7,CSVTRGAGRDEQYF,TGCAGCGTCACCCGGGGCGCAGGCCGCGACGAGCAGTACTTC
NA,TRBV29-1,few,TRBJ1-2,CSVHRDTLPGYTF,TGCAGCGTTCACCGGGACACTCTCCCTGGCTACACCTTC
TRBD1,TRBV11-2,NA,TRBJ2-3,CASSLVLQGNTDTQYF,TGTGCCAGCAGCTTAGTGCTACAGGGGAATACAGATACGCAGTATTTT
NA,TRBV7-9,NA,TRBJ2-7,CASSLGEGRGVYEQYF,TGTGCCAGCAGCTTAGGAGAGGGGAGAGGTGTTTACGAGCAGTACTTC
NA,TRBV5-1,NA,TRBJ1-1,CASSLDPKNTEAFF,TGCGCCAGCAGCTTGGATCCGAAGAACACTGAAGCTTTCTTT
NA,TRBV11-2,NA,TRBJ1-5,CASSLDTGYYQPQHF,TGTGCCAGCAGCTTAGATACGGGTTATTATCAGCCCCAGCATTTT
TRBD1,TRBV3-1,few,TRBJ2-7,CASQDRVHEQYF,TGTGCCAGCCAAGACAGGGTCCACGAGCAGTACTTC